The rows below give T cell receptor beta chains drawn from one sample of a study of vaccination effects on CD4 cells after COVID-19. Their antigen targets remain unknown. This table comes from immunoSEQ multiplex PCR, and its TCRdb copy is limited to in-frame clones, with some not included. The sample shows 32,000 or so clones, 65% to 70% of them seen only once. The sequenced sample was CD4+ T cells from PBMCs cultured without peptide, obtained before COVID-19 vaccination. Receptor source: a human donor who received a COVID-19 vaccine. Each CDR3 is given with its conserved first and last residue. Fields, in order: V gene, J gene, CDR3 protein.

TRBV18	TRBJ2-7	CASSPLLTRFSYEQYF
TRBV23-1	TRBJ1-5	CASSQGGQPQHF
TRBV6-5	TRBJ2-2	CASRTSNTGELFF
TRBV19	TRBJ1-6	CASSMHTSGRGSPLHF
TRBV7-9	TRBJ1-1	CASSLVPGLTEAFF
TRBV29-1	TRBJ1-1	CSVERGINTEAFF
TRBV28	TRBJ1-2	CASSLWGDRVAYGYTF
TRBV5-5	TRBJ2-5	CASSLQGGQETQYF
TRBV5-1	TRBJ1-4	CASSLVGGEEKLFF
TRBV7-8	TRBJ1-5	CASSFRAVDSNQPQHF
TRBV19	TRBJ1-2	CASSSIEVAAEVYGYTF
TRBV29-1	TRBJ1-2	CSVAGQGYGYTF
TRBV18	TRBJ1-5	CASSPHSNQPQHF
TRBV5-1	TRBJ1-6	CASSLSPDTRNSPLHF
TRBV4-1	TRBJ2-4	CASSQAEGQGENIQYF
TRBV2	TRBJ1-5	CASRLTGSGNQPQHF
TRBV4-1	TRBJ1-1	CASSQEGQGARKAFF
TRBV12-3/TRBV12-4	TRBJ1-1	CASSNRLRAFF
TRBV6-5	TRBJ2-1	CASSYHEDMLPAEQFF
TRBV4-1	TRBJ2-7	CASSQPGTKDEQYF
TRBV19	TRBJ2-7	CASSHLARSYEQYF
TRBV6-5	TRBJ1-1	CASTGHMNTEAFF
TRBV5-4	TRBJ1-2	CATLNRPGRNYGYTF
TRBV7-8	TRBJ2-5	CASSENSGRETQYF
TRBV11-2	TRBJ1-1	CASSYSGGTEAFF
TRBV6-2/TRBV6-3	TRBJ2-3	CASSPRLGGDTQYF
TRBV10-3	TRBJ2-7	CAIYREGGGEQYF
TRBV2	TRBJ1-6	CASSQTDSPLHF
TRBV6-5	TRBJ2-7	CASSTVGEQYF
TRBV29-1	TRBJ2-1	CSVGQINEQFF
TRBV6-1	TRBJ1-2	CASSEVGRWGFYGYTF
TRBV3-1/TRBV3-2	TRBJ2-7	CASSQELAGATYEQYF
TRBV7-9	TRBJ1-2	CASSRDRGGYTF
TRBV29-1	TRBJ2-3	CSVGLSTDTQYF
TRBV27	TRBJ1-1	CASSLLGVTEAFF
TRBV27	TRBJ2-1	CASSYGRTGPKGNEQFF
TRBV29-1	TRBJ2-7	CSVSGQALAGSYEQYF
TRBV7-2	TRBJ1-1	CASSLSGTNTEAFF
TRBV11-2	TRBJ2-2	CASSLSSSGRITGELFF
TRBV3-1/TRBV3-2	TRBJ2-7	CASSQELGALYEQYF
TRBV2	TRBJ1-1	CASTLTENTEAFF
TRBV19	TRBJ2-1	CASSILMGEQFF
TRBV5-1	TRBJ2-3	CATLRQSTDTQYF
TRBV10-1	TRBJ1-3	CASSESGDVGNTIYF
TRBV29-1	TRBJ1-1	CSFQRGSAFF
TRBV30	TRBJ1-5	CAWSGQNNQPQHF
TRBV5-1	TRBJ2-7	CASSGGALSGTAEQYF
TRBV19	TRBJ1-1	CASRLGRQGSMNTEAFF
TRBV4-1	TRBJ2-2	CASSRIGRGPSPGELFF
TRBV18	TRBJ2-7	CASSPRYEQYF
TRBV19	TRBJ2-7	CASRQTTGVVYEQYF
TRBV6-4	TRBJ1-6	CAIQCGTGNNSPLHF
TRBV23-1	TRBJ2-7	CASRVTYEQYF
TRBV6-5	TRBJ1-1	CASSYRGVNTEAFF
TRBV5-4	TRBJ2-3	CASSLIGPDTQYF
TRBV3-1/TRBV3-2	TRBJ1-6	CASSQEYSPLHF
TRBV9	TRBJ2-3	CASSSGVLAVSDTQYF